This T cell receptor (beta chain) was obtained from a study of Ad26.COV2.S vaccination and SARS-CoV-2 variants. Here immunoSEQ multiplex PCR was the method, and the copy in TCRdb shows in-frame clones only, minus some. The sample has about 400,000 clones, approximately 89% seen once. V gave up 4 bases and J gave up 6 bases; unmatched junction bases: 2. Germline V CDR1 and CDR2: SQVTM, ANQGSEA. The CDR3 is 12 amino acids. Treatment meaning: roughly 20 received Ad26.COV2.S at low or high dose, single or two shots; about five received placebo; per-sample allocation not given. Collection of samples fell on day 63 after the first vaccine or placebo injection.

The chain is built from TRBV29-1 and TRBJ2-1; 8 positions match TRBD1. The sequence was collected from a person between 18 and 59 years old who received the Ad26.COV2.S COVID-19 vaccine or a placebo. The material was peripheral blood, obtained in a trial of Ad26.COV2.S vaccine versus placebo. The CDR3 region is CSVAQGANEQFF. CDR3 DNA sequence: TGCAGCGTTGCTCAGGGGGCCAATGAGCAGTTCTTC.